This T cell receptor (beta chain) was captured by sequencing in a study of OX40 agonist ivuxolimab in advanced cancers. The study, taken as a whole, reports: Still undetermined is the antigen specificity of the expanded peripheral T cells.

In the case of this clone: The antigen is undetermined. Other nucleotide sequences in the sample specify the same CDR3.

From germline, CDR1 is MNHEY and CDR2 SMNVEV (reference sequence). The length of the CDR3 is 13 residues. The ends were cut back, 3 bases at V and 6 bases at J, with 8 bases in the middle. Here immunoSEQ multiplex PCR was the method, and the copy in TCRdb shows in-frame clones only, minus some. The table records 40,000 to 60,000 clones, 85% to 90% of them present only once. The source material was CD4+ or CD8+ T cells sorted from blood, sampled in a trial of the OX40 agonist ivuxolimab. This TCR was sampled from an adult with an advanced solid tumor such as melanoma, head and neck, liver or kidney cancer. The rearrangement links TRBV27 to TRBJ2-2; D could derive from TRBD1 or TRBD2 (6 bases each). CDR3 coding DNA: TGTGCCAGCAGTTTGGGGGGCCCCGGGGAGCTGTTTTTT. Translated, it gives CASSLGGPGELFF.